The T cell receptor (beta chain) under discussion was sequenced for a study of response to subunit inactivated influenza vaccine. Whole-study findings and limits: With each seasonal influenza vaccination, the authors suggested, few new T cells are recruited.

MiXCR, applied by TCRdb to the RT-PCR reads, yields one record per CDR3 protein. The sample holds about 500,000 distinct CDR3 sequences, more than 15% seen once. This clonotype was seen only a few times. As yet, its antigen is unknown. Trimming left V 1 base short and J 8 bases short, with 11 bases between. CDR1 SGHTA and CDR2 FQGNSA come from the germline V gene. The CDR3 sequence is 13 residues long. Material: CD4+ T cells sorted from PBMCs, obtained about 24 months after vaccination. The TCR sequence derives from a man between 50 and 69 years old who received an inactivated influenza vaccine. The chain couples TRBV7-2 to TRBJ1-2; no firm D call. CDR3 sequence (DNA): TGTGCCAGCAGCTTAGGGAACAGTGGCGGCTACACCTTC. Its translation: CASSLGNSGGYTF.